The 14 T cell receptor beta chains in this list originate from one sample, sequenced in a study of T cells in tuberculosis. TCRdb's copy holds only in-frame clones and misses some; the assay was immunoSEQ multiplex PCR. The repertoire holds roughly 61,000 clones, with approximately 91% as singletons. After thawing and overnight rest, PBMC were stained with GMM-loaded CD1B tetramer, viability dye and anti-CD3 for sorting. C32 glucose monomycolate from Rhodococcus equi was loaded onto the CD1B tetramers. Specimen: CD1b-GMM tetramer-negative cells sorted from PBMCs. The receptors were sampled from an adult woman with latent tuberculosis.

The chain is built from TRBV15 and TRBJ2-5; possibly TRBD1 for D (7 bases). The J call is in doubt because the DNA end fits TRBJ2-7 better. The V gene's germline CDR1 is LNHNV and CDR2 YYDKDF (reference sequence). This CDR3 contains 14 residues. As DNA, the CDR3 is TGTGCCACCAGCTCTCGACAGGGACTCTACGAGCAGTACTTC. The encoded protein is CATSSRQGLYEQYF.

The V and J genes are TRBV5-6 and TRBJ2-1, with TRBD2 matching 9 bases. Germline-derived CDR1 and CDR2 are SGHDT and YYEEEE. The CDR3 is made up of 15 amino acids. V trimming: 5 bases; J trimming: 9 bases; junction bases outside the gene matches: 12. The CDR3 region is CASRLPGTSPVEQFF. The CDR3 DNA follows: TGTGCCAGCAGACTCCCAGGGACTAGCCCGGTTGAGCAGTTCTTC.

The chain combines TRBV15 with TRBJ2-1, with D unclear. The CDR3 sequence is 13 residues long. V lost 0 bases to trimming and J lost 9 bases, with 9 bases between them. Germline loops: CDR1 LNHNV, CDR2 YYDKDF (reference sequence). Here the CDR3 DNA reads TGTGCCACCAGCAGAGACCCCGAGGCTGAGCAGTTCTTC. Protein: CATSRDPEAEQFF.

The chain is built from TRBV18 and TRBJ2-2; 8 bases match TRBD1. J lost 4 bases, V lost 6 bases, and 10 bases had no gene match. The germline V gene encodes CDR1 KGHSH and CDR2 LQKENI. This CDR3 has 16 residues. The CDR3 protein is CASSVGQGALTGELFF. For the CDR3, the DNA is TGTGCCAGCTCGGTCGGGCAGGGGGCTCTCACCGGGGAGCTGTTTTTT.

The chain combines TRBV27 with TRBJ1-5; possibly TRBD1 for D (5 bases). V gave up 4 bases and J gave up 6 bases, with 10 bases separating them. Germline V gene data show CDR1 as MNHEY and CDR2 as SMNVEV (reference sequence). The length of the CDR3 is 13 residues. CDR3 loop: CASSSGGTQPQHF. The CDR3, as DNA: TGTGCCAGCAGTTCGGGGGGGACTCAGCCCCAGCATTTT.

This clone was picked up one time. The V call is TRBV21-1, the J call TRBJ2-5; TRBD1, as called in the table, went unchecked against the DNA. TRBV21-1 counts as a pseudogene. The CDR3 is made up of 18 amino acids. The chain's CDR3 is CASSKWRLGGRCQETQYF. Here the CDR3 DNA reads TGTGCCAGCAGCAAATGGAGGCTAGGGGGTCGGTGTCAAGAGACCCAGTACTTC.

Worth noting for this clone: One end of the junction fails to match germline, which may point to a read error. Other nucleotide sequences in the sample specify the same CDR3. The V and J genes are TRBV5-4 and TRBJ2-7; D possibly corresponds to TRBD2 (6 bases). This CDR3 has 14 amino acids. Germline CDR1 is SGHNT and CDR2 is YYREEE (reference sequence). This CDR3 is CASSVGGYPYEQYF. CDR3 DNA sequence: TGCGCCAGTTCCGTTGGGGGGTACCCCTACGAGCAGTACTTC.

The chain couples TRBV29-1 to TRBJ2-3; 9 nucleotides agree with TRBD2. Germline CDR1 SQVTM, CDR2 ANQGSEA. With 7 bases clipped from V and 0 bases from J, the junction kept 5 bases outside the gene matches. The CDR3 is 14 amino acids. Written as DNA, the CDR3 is TGCAGCGCGGGAGGACTAGCGAGCACAGATACGCAGTATTTT. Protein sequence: CSAGGLASTDTQYF.

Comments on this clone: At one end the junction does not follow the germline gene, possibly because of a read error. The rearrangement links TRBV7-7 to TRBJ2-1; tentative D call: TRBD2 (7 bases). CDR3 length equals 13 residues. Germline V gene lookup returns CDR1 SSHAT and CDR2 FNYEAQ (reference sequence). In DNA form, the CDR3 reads TGTGCTAGCAGCTTCGAGGGGGGGGATGAGCAGTTCTTC. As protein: CASSFEGGDEQFF. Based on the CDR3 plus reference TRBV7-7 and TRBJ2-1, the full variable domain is GAGVSQSPRYKVTKRGQDVTLRCDPISSHATLYWYQQALGQGPEFLTYFNYEAQPDKSGLPSDRFSAERPEGSISTLTIQRTEQRDSAMYRCASSFEGGDEQFFGPGTRLTVL.

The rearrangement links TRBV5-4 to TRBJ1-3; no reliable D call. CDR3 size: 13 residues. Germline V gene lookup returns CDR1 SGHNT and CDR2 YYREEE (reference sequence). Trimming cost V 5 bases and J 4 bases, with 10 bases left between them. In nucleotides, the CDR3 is TGTGCCAGCAGGACGGAGTCAGGAAACACCATATATTTT. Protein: CASRTESGNTIYF.

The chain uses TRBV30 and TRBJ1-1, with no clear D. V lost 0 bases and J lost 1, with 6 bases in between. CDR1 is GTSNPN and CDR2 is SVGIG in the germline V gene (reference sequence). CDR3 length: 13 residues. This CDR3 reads CAWSVARNTEAFF. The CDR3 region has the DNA TGTGCCTGGAGTGTCGCGCGGAACACTGAAGCTTTCTTT.

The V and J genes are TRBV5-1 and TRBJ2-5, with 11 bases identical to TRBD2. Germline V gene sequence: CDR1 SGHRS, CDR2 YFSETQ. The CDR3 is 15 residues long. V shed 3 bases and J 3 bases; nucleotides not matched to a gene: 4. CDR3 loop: CASSWGTSGEETQYF. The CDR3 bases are TGCGCCAGCAGCTGGGGGACTAGCGGAGAAGAGACCCAGTACTTC. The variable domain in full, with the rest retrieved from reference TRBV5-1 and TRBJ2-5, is KAGVTQTPRYLIKTRGQQVTLSCSPISGHRSVSWYQQTPGQGLQFLFEYFSETQRNKGNFPGRFSGRQFSNSRSEMNVSTLELGDSALYLCASSWGTSGEETQYFGPGTRLLVL.

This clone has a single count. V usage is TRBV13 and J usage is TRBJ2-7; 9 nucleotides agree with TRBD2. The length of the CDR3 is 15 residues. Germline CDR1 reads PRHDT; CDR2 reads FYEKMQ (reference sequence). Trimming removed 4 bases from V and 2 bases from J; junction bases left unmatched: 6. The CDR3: CASSSGLAGPYEQYF. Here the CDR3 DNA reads TGTGCCAGCAGCTCGGGGCTAGCGGGACCCTACGAGCAGTACTTC.

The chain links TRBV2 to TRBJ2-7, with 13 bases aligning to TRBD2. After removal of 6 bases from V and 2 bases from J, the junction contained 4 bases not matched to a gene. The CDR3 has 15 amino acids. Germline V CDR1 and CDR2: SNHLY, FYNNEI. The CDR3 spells CASRAGLAGPYEQYF. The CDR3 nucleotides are TGTGCCAGCAGGGCGGGACTAGCGGGACCCTACGAGCAGTACTTC.